This T cell receptor beta chain was captured by sequencing in a study of T cell changes during pregnancy in multiple sclerosis. The CDR3 consists of 15 residues. Per the germline V gene, CDR1 is LNHDA and CDR2 is SQIVND (reference sequence). The V gene lost 4 bases and the J gene lost 4 bases, with 13 bases spanning the gap. This table comes from immunoSEQ multiplex PCR, and its TCRdb copy is limited to in-frame clones, with some not included. The sample shows 45,000 to 60,000 clones, about 90% of them seen only once. This receptor was identified in a female donor in good health, enrolled as a control in a pregnancy study. This material consisted of CD4+ T cells from peripheral blood mononuclear cells, taken after pregnancy. The chain combines TRBV19 with TRBJ2-2; D may be TRBD1 (6 bases). CDR3 sequence (DNA): TGTGCCAGTAGTAAACAGGGATGGGTCACCGGGGAGCTGTTTTTT. Its protein is CASSKQGWVTGELFF.